This T cell receptor beta chain is from a study of blood T cells in healthy people across ages. A J-beta primer mix and a sample-barcoded 5' primer were used in a second PCR of about 7 to 12 cycles. MiXCR, applied by TCRdb to the 5' RACE reads, yields one record per CDR3 protein. The sample holds about 760,000 distinct CDR3 sequences; about 25% are singletons and the top ten take 9.4%. Only a few counts were recorded for this clonotype. Healthy Russian Caucasian donors spanned ages about 6 to 95 years. The germline V gene has CDR1 DFQATT and CDR2 SNEGSKA (reference sequence). J lost 5 bases, V lost 0 bases, and 5 bases had no gene match. The CDR3 covers 15 residues. A further study also used this sample, focusing on T cells of mothers and their children. That study reports: Every mother supplied over 8.5 million TCR beta CDR3 reads and every child around 3 million.

Sequencing was done on a sample of blood. The gene calls are TRBV20-1 and TRBJ1-4, with TRBD1 matching 8 bases. The source of this sequence is a boy aged 5 to 17 in good health. The CDR3 here is CSARDFGQGNEKLFF. The CDR3 bases are TGCAGTGCTAGAGATTTCGGACAGGGAAATGAAAAACTGTTTTTT.